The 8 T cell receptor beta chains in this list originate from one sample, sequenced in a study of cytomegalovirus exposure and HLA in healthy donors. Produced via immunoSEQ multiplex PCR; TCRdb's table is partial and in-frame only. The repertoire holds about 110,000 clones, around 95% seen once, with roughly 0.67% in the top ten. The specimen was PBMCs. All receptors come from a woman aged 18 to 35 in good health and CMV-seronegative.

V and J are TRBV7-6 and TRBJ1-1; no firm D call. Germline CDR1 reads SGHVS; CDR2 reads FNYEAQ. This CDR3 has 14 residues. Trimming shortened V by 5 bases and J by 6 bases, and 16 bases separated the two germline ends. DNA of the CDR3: TGTGCCAGCAGCCCCGGGCGGGCTCTAGCTGAAGCTTTCTTT. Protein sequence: CASSPGRALAEAFF.

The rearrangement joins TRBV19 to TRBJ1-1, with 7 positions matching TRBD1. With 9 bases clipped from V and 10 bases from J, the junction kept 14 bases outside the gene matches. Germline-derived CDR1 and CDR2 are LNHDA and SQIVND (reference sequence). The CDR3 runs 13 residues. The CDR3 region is CASRLTQGKRAFF. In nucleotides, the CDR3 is TGTGCCAGCCGCCTTACACAGGGGAAGCGAGCTTTCTTT.

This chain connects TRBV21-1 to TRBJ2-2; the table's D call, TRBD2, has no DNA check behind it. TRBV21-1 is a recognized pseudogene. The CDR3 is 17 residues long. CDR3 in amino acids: CASSKREQLLSTGELFF. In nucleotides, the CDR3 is TGTGCCAGCAGCAAAAGGGAGCAACTCTTGTCCACCGGGGAGCTGTTTTTT.

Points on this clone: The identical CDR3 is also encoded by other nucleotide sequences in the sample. In DNA, the CDR3 is TGTGCCAGCTCACCGGGCCAGGGAGGTTCACCCCTCCACTTT. Protein: CASSPGQGGSPLHF. The rearrangement joins TRBV18 to TRBJ1-6; TRBD1 might be the D (5 bases). The CDR3 consists of 14 residues. CDR1 is KGHSH, CDR2 LQKENI, per germline. V dropped 3 bases and J dropped 9 bases, with 12 bases sitting between them.

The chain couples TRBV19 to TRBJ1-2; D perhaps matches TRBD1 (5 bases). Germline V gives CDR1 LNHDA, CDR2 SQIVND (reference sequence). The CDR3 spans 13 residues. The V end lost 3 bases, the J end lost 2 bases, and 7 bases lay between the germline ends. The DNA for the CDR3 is TGTGCCAGTAGTATTCACAGGAACTATGGCTACACCTTC. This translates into CASSIHRNYGYTF.

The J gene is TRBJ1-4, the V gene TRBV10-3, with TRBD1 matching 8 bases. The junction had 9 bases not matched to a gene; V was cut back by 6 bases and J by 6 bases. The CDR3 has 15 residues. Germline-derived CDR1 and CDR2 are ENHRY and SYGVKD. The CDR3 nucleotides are TGTGCCATCAGCGACCCGGGGACAGGAGATGAAAAACTGTTTTTT. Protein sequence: CAISDPGTGDEKLFF.

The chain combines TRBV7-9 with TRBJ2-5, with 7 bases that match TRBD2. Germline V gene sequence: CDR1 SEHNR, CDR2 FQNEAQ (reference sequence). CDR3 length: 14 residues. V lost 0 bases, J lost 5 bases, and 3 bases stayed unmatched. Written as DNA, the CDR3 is TGTGCCAGCAGCTTAGCGGTCGGGGGGGAGACCCAGTACTTC. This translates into CASSLAVGGETQYF.

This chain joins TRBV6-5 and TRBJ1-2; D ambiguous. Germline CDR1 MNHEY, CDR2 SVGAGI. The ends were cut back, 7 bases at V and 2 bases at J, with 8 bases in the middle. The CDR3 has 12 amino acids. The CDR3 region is CASMGRNYGYTF. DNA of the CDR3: TGTGCCAGCATGGGCAGGAACTATGGCTACACCTTC.